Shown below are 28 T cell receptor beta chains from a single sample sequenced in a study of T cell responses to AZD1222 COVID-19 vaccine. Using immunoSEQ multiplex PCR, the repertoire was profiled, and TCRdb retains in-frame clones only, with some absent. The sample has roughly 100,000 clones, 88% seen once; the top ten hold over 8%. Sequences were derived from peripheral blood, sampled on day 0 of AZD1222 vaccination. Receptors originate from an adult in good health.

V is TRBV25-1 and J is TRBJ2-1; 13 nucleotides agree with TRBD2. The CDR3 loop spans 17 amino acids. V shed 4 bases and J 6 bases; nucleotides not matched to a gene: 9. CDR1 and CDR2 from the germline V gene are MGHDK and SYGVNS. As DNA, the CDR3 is TGTGCCAGCAGTGTCACTTGGGGGACTAGCGGGACCAATGAGCAGTTCTTC. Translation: CASSVTWGTSGTNEQFF.

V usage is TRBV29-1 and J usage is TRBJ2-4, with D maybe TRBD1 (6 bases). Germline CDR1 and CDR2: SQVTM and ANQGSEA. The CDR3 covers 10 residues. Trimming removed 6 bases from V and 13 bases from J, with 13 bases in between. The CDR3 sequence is CSVDQGRQYF. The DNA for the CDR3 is TGCAGCGTGGATCAGGGGCGGCAGTACTTC.

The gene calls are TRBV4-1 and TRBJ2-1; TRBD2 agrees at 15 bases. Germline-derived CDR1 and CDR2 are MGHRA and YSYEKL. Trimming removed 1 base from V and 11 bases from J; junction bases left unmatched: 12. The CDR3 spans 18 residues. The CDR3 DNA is TGCGCCAGCAGCCAAGCGAACATGGGACTAGCGGGAGGAGGGAAGCAGTTCTTC. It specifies CASSQANMGLAGGGKQFF.

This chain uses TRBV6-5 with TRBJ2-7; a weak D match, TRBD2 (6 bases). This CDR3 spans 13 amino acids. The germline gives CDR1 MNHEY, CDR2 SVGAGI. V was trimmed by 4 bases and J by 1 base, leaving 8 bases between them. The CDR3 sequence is CASSWDLSYEQYF. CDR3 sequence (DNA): TGTGCCAGCAGTTGGGACTTATCCTACGAGCAGTACTTC.

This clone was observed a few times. CDR3 nucleotides: TGTGCCAGCAGTTTAAGGTACAATGAGCAGTTCTTC. The encoded protein is CASSLRYNEQFF. V usage is TRBV28 and J usage is TRBJ2-1; no definite D call. Germline loops: CDR1 MDHEN, CDR2 SYDVKM. V was pared by 2 bases and J by 4 bases, with 3 bases between. This CDR3 is built from 12 residues.

CDR3 nucleotide sequence: TGTGCCAGCCGGGGTTACGAGCAGTACTTC. Residues: CASRGYEQYF. J is TRBJ2-7 and V is TRBV18; maybe TRBD2 (5 bases). CDR3 length equals 10 residues. The germline V gene has CDR1 KGHSH and CDR2 LQKENI. V was clipped by 8 bases and J by 4 bases, with 6 bases between them.

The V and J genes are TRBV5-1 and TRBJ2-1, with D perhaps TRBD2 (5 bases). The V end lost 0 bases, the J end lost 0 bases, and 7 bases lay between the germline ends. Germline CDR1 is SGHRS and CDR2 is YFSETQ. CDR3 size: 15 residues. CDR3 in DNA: TGCGCCAGCAGCTTGGACGGACTCTCCTACAATGAGCAGTTCTTC. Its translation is CASSLDGLSYNEQFF.

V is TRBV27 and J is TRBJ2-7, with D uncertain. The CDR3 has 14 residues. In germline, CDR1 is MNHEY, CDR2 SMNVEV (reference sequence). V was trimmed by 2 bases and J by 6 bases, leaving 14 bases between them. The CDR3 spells CASSLMPLMGEQYF. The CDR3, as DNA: TGTGCCAGCAGTTTAATGCCCCTCATGGGCGAGCAGTACTTC.

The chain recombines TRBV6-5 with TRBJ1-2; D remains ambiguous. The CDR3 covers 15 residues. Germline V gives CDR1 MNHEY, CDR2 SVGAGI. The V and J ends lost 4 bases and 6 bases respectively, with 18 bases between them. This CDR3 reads CASSSRTARMDGYTF. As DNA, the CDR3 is TGTGCCAGCAGTTCCCGGACCGCGAGGATGGATGGCTACACCTTC.

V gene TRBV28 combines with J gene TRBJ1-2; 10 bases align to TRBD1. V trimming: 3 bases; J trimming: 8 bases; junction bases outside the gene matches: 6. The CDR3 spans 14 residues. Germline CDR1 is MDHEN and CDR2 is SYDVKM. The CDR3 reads CASSLGDRGWGYTF. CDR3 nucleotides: TGTGCCAGCAGTTTGGGGGACAGGGGTTGGGGCTACACCTTC.

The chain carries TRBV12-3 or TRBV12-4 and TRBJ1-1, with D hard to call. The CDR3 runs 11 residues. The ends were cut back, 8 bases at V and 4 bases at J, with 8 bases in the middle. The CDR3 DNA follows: TGTGCCAGCCTCAAGGGCACTGAAGCTTTCTTT. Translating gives CASLKGTEAFF.

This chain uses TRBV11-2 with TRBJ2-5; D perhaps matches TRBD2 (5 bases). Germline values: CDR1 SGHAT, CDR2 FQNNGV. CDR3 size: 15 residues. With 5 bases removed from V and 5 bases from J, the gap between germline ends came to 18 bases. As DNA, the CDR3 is TGTGCCAGCAGCCCTCAGACCCGAGGGTGGGAGACCCAGTACTTC. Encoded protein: CASSPQTRGWETQYF. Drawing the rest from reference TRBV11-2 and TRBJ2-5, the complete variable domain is EAGVAQSPRYKIIEKRQSVAFWCNPISGHATLYWYQQILGQGPKLLIQFQNNGVVDDSQLPKDRFSAERLKGVDSTLKIQPAKLEDSAVYLCASSPQTRGWETQYFGPGTRLLVL.

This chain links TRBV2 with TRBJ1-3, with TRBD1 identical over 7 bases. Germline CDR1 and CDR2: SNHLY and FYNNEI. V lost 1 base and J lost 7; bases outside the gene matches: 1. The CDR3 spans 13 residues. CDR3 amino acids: CASSEEQGNTIYF. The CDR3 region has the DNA TGTGCCAGCAGTGAAGAACAGGGGAACACCATATATTTT.

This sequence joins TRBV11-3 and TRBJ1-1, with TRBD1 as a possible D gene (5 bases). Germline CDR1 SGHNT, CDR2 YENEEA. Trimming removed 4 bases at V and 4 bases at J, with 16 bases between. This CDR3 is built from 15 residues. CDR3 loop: CASSSDPGGSTEAFF. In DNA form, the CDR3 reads TGTGCCAGCAGCTCCGACCCGGGGGGTAGCACTGAAGCTTTCTTT.

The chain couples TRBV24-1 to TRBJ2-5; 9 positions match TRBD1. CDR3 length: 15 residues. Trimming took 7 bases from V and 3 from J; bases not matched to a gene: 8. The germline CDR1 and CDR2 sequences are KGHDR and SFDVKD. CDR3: CATSSTTGGEETQYF. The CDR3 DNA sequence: TGTGCCACCAGCTCCACGACAGGGGGGGAAGAGACCCAGTACTTC.

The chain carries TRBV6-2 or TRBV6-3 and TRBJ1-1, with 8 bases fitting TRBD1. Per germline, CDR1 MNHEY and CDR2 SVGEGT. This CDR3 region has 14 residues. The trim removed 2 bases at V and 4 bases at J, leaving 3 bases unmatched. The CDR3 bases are TGTGCCAGCAGTTACCAGGGGGCGTTCACTGAAGCTTTCTTT. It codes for CASSYQGAFTEAFF.

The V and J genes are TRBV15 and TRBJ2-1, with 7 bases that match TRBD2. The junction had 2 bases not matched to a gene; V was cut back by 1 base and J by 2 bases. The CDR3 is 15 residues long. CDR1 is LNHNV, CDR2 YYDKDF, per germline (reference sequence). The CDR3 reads CATSRGGRTYNEQFF. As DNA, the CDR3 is TGTGCCACCAGCAGAGGCGGGAGAACCTACAATGAGCAGTTCTTC.

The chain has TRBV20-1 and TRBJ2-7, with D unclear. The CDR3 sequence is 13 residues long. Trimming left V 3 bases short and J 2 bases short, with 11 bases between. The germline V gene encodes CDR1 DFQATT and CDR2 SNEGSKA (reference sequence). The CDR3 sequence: CSASVGLTYEQYF. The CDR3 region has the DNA TGCAGTGCTAGTGTAGGTCTAACCTACGAGCAGTACTTC.

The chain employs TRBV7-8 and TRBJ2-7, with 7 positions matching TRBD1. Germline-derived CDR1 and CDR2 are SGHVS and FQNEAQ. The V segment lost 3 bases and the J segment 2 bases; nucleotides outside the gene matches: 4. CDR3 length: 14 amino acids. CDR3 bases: TGTGCCAGCAGCTTCCGGGACAGACCCTACGAGCAGTACTTC. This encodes CASSFRDRPYEQYF.

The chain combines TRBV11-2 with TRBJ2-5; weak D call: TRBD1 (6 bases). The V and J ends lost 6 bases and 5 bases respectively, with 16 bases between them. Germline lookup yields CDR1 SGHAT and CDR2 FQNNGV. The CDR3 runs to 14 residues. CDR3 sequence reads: CASRPLARGETQYF. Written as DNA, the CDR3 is TGTGCCAGCAGGCCTCTAGCCAGGGGCGAGACCCAGTACTTC.

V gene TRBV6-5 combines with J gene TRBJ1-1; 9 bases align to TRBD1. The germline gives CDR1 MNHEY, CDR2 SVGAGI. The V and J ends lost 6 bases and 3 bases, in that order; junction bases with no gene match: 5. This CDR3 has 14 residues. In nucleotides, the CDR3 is TGTGCCAGCAGGATGGGACAGGGTTACACTGAAGCTTTCTTT. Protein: CASRMGQGYTEAFF.

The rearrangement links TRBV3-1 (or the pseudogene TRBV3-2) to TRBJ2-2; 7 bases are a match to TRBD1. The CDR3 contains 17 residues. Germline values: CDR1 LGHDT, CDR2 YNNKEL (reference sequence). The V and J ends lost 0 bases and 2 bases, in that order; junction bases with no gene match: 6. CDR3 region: CASSQDLGTVNTGELFF. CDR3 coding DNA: TGTGCCAGCAGCCAAGATCTAGGGACAGTTAACACCGGGGAGCTGTTTTTT.

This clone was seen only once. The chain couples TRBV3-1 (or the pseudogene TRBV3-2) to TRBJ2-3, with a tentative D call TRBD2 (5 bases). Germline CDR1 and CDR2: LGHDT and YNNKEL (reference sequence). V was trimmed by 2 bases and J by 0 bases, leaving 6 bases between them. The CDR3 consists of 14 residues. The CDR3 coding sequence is TGTGCCAGCAGCCAAAGGACTAGCACAGATACGCAGTATTTT. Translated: CASSQRTSTDTQYF.

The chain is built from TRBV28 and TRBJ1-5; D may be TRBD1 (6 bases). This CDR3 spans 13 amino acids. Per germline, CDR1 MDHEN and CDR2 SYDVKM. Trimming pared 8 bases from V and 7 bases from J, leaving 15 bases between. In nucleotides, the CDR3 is TGTGCCAGCTCTCAGGGGCTGTGGCAGCCCCAGCATTTT. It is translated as CASSQGLWQPQHF. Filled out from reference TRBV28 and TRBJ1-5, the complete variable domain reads DVKVTQSSRYLVKRTGEKVFLECVQDMDHENMFWYRQDPGLGLRLIYFSYDVKMKEKGDIPEGYSVSREKKERFSLILESASTNQTSMYLCASSQGLWQPQHFGDGTRLSIL.

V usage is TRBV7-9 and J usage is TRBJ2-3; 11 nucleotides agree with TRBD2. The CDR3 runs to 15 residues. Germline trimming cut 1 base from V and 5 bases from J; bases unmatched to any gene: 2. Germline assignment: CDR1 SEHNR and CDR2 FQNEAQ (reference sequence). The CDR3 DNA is TGTGCCAGCAGCTTAGTCACTAGCGGGAGAGATACGCAGTATTTT. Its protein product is CASSLVTSGRDTQYF.

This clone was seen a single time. CDR3 sequence reads: CASSLLGVSSYNEQFF. The DNA for the CDR3 is TGTGCCAGCAGCCTACTGGGAGTGAGCTCCTACAATGAGCAGTTCTTC. The chain recombines TRBV27 with TRBJ2-1, with D tentatively TRBD2 (5 bases). The CDR3 covers 16 residues. The germline V and J ends were trimmed by 6 bases and 0 bases, with 15 bases remaining between them. In germline, CDR1 is MNHEY, CDR2 SMNVEV (reference sequence).

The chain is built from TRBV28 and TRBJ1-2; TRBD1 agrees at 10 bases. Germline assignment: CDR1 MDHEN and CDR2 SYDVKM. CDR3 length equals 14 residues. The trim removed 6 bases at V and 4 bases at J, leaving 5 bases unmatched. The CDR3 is CASRGQGTGYGYTF. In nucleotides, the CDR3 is TGTGCCAGCAGGGGACAGGGGACGGGCTATGGCTACACCTTC.

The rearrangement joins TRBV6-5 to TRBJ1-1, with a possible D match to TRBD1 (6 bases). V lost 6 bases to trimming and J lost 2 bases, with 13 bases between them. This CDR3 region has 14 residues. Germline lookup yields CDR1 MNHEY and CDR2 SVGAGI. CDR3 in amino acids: CASSIGGTNTEAFF. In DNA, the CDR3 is TGTGCCAGCAGCATAGGGGGTACAAACACTGAAGCTTTCTTT.